This T cell receptor (beta chain) was captured in a study of CD8 T cells in ankylosing spondylitis (TCRdb year 2017). The study in broad terms: The study profiled T cell receptor beta repertoires in healthy donors and ankylosing spondylitis patients to find disease-linked TCR variants. The whole study cohort included 108 healthy donors and 20 to 25 ankylosing spondylitis patients. Peripheral blood samples were taken, and synovial fluid was additionally collected from ankylosing spondylitis patients.

The sample holds a few counts of this clonotype. Its antigen is still unknown. It has no much larger one-base neighbor in the sample; base qualities were not kept. CDR1 and CDR2 are read off the germline V gene (reference sequence) as DFQATT and SNEGSKA. Reading from cysteine to phenylalanine, the CDR3 counts 13 amino acids. The retained sequence is limited to the CDR3, 39 bases, with the frame set at the first base. V is cut back by 0 bases and J by 7 bases, with 3 bases in the junction unmatched. Broad study findings and their caveats: Some of the motif variants had been reported before in the synovial fluid and blood of reactive arthritis patients, a finding that suggests common disease-initiation mechanisms. The disease-linked clones had a CD8+ phenotype and were found at relatively low frequencies in peripheral blood. A TCR beta motif of eight highly homologous amino acid variants appeared characteristic of blood from ankylosing spondylitis patients. The disease-linked clones were reported to be significantly enriched in matched synovial fluid samples from ankylosing spondylitis patients.

Data came from an Illumina HiSeq 2500. Quantitative 5'-RACE with molecular barcodes was the method used to prepare the TCR beta libraries. As for how the authors treated the data: A new computational method based on a probabilistic model of VDJ rearrangement was used to identify disease-linked TCR variants. The public reads were quality trimmed at Q25 with fastp and then assembled into clones with MiXCR by TCRdb, keeping productive beta chains. Every distinct CDR3 protein forms one entry, paired with its most common genes and DNA. For this entry, the V and J calls and clone size follow TCRdb and not the study's own pipeline. In all, the sample holds approximately 350,000 distinct CDR3 sequences, and roughly 22% of those were seen once. Roughly 14% of the sample is held by the ten biggest clonotypes.

The clonotype comes from a male donor with ankylosing spondylitis or in good health (not recorded which). The chain uses TRBV20-1 and TRBJ2-1; 7 of the junction bases match TRBD1. The specimen was blood, either unsorted or a sorted T cell fraction (not recorded which). The CDR3 region: CSARETGINEQFF. The bases are TGCAGTGCTAGAGAGACAGGGATAAATGAGCAGTTCTTC.